The rows below give T cell receptor beta chains drawn from one sample of a study of blood T cell repertoires in COVID-19. TCRdb's copy holds only in-frame clones and misses some; the assay was immunoSEQ multiplex PCR. The sample lists roughly 100,000 clones, less than 80% seen once, with more than 5.5% in the top ten. Sequencing used peripheral blood. The receptors here all came from an elderly man with COVID-19, enrolled during active disease. The conserved cysteine and the conserved F or W are not part of the CDR3 here. The size of a clone is reported for some rows only, either as once, few or many, or as a class for expanded clones.

abundance,v_gene,j_gene,CDR3aa
.,TRBV11-3,TRBJ2-7,ASSYTGTSYEQY
few,TRBV5-8,TRBJ1-2,ASSLGAGDANYGYT
once,TRBV2,TRBJ1-5,ASRASYSNQPQH
.,TRBV15,TRBJ2-7,ATSRGQGAYEQY
.,TRBV5-1,TRBJ1-3,ASSLATGHSGNTIY
once,TRBV2,TRBJ2-1,ASSESVSSYNEQF
.,TRBV5-6,TRBJ2-1,ASRGGSIYNEQF
.,TRBV6-5,TRBJ2-5,ASSYNGGKETQY
.,TRBV5-1,TRBJ2-3,ASSAGGTDTQY
.,TRBV5-1,TRBJ2-5,ASREQPGTSSYQETQY
.,TRBV7-2,TRBJ2-3,ASSPMGLAVTDTQY
.,TRBV19,TRBJ1-3,ASNGGGRAGNTIY
.,TRBV19,TRBJ2-3,ASSKLRSPLGSTDTQY
once,TRBV28,TRBJ2-4,ASSLGLTLAKNIQY
many,TRBV28,TRBJ2-7,ASSYLPPGQVGDFYEQY
.,TRBV19,TRBJ2-1,ASKASGRYNEQF
.,TRBV2,TRBJ1-1,ASSDGVNIGGTEAF
.,TRBV2,TRBJ2-2,ASGTGSTGELF
.,TRBV5-1,TRBJ1-4,ASRSPEGANEKLF
.,TRBV28,TRBJ1-4,ASSSGGWGEKLF
few,TRBV30,TRBJ2-1,AWTALGTSGRAYNEQF
few,TRBV5-6,TRBJ2-3,ASSTARTQY
.,TRBV5-6,TRBJ2-3,ASSLSLAGSTDTQY
.,TRBV6-5,TRBJ1-2,ASSSPQGGLGYT
.,TRBV19,TRBJ1-5,ASSIADRTNSNQPQH
.,TRBV4-2,TRBJ2-7,ASSQGWATGYEQY
few,TRBV5-5,TRBJ2-1,ASSTSGSSWEQF
once,TRBV14,TRBJ2-7,ASSVRGHRELGASSGIYEQY
.,TRBV2,TRBJ1-1,ASSGQGAVTEAF
.,TRBV6-5,TRBJ2-1,ASSKGLAGNNEQF
.,TRBV21-1,TRBJ1-5,ASSICLGLQPQH
.,TRBV28,TRBJ2-3,ASSLMGDITDTQY